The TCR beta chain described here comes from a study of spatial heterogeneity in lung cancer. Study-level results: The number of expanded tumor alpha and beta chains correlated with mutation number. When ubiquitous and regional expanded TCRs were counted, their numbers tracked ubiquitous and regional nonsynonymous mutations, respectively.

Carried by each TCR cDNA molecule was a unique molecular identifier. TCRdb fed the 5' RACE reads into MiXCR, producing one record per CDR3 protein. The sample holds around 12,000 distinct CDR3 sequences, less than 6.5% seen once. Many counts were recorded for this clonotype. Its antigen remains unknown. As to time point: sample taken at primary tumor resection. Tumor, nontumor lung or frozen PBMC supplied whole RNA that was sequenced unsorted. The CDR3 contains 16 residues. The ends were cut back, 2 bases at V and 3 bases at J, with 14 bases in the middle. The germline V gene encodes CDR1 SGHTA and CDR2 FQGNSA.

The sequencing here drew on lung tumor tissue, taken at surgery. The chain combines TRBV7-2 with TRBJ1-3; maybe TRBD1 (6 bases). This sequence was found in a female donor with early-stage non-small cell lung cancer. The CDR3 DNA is TGTGCCAGCAGCTTAATTGGGGGGGCCGGTGGAAACACCATATATTTT. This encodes CASSLIGGAGGNTIYF.